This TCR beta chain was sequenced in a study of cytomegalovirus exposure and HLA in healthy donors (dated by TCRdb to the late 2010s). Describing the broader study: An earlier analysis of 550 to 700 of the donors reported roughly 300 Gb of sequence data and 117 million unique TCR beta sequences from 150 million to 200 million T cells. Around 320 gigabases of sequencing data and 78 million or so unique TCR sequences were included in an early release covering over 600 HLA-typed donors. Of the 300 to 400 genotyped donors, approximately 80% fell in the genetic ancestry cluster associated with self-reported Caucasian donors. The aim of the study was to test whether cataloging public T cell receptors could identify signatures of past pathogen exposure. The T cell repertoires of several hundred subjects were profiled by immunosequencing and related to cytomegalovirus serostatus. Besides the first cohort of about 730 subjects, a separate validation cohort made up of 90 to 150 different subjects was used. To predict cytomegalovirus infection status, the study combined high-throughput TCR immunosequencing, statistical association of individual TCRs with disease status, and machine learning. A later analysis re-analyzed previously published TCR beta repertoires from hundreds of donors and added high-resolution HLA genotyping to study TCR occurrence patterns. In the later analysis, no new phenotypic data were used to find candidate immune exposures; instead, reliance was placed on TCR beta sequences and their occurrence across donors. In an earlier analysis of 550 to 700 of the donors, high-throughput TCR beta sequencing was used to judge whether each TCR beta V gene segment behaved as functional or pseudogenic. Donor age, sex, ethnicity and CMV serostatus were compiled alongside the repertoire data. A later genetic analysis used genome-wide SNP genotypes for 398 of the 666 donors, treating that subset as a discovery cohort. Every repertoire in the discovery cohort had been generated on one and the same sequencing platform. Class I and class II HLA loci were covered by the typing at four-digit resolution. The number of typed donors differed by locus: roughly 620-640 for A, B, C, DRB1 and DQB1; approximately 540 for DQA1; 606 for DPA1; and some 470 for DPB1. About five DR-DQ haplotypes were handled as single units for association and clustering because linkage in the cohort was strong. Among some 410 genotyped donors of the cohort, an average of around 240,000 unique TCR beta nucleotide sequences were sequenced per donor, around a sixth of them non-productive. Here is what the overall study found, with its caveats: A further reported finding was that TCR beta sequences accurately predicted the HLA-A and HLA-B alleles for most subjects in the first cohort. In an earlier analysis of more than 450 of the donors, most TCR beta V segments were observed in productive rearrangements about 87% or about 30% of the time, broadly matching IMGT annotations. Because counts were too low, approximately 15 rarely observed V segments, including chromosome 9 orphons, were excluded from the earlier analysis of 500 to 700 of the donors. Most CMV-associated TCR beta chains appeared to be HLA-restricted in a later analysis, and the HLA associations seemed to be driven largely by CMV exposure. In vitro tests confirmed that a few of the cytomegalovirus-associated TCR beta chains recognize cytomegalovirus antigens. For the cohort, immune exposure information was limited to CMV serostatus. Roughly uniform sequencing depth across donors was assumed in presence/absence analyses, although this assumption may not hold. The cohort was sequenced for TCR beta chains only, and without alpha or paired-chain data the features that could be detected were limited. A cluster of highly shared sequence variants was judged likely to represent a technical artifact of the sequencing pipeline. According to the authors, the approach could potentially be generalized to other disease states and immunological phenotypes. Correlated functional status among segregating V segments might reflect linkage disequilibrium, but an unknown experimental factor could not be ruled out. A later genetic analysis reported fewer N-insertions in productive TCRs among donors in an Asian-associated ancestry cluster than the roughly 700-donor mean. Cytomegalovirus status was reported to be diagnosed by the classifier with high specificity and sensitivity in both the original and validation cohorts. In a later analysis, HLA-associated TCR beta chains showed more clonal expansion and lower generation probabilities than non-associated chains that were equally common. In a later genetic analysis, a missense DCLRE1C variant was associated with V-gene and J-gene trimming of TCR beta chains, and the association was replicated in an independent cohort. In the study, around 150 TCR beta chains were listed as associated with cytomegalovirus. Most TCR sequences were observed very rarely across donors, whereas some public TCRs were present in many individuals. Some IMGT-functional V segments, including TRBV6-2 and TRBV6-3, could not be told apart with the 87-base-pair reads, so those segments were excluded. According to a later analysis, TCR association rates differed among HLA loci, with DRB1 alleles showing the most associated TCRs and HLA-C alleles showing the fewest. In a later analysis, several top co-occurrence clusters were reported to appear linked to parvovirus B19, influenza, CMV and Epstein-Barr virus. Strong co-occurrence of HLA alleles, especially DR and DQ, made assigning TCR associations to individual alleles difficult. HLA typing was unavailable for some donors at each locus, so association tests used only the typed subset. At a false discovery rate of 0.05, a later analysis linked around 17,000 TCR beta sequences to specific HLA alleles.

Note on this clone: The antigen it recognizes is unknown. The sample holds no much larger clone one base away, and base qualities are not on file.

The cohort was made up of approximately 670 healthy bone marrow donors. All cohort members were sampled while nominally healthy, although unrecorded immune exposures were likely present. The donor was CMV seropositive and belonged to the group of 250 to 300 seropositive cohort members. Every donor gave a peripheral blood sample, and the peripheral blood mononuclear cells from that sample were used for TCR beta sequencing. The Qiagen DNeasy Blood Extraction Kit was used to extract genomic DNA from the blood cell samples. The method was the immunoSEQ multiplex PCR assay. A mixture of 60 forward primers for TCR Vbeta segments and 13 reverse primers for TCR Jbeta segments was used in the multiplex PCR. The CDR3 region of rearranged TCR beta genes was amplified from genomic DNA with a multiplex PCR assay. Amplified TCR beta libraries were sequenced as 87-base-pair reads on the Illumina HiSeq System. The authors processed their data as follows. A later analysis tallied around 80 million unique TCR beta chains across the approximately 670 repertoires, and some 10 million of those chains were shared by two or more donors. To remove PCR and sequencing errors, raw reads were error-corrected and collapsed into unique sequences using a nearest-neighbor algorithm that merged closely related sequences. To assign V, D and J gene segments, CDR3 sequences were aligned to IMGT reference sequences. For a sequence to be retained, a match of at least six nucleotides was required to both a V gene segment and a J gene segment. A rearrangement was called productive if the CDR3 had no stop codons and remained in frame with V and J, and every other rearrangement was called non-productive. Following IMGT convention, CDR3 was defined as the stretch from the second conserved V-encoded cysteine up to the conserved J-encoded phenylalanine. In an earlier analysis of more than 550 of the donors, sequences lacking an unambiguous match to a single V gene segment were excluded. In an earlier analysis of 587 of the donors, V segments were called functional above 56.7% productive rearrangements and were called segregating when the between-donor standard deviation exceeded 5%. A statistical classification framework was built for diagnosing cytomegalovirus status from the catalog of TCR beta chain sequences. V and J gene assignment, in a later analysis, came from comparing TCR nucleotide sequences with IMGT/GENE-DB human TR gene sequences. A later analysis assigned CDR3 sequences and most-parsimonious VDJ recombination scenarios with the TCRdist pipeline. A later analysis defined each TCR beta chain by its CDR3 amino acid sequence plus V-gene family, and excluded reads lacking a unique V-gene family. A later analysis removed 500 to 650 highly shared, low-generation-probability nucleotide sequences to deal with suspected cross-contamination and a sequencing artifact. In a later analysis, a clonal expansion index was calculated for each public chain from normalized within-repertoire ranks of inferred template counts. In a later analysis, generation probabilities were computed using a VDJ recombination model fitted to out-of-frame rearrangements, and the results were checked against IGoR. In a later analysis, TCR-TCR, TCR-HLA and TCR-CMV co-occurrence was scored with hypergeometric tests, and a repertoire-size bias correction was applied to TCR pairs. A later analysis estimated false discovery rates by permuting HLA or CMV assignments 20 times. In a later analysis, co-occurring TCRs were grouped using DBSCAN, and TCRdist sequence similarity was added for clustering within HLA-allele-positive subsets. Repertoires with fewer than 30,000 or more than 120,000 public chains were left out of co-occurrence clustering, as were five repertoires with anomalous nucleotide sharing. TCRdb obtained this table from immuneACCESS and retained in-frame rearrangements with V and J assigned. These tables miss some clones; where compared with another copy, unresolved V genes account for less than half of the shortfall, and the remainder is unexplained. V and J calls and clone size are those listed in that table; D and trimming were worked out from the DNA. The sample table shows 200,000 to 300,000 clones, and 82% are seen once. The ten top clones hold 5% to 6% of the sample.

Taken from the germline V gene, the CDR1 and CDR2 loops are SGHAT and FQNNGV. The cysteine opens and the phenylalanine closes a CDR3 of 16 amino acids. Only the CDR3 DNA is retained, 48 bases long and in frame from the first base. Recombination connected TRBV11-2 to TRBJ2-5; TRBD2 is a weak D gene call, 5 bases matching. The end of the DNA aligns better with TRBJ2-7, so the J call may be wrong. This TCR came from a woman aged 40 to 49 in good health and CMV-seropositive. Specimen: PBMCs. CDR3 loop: CASSSRWWEFTSEQYF. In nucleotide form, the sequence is TGTGCCAGCAGCTCGAGGTGGTGGGAGTTTACTTCCGAGCAGTACTTC.